This T cell receptor (beta chain) is drawn from a study of shared clonotypes between healthy human individuals. This CDR3 contains 13 residues. The V end was cut by 2 bases, the J end by 8 bases, with 9 bases between. Germline assignment: CDR1 SGHTA and CDR2 FQGNSA. Healthy HIV-negative adults with no recent acute infections or vaccinations were recruited as donors. Deep-level running was used for the assay. The assay was immunoSEQ multiplex PCR, and TCRdb's table has in-frame clones only and misses some. Among about 510,000 clones listed, 75% to 85% were seen once. The gene calls are TRBV7-2 and TRBJ1-4, with TRBD1 as a possible D gene (5 bases). The source of this sequence is a woman aged 35 to 49 in good health. Some clones in this sample may be carry-over from other donors' samples. The sample taken for sequencing was PBMCs. CDR3 loop: CASSLLQGEKLFF. In DNA, the CDR3 is TGTGCCAGCAGCTTATTGCAGGGAGAAAAACTGTTTTTT.